This T cell receptor beta chain comes out of a study of T cells in Graves' hyperthyroidism and ophthalmopathy. Study-wide results and caveats: Using 13 V-J features, a model discriminated ophthalmopathy from stable hyperthyroidism.

This clonotype has only a few counts. Antigen specificity is unknown. V lost 0 bases and J 6 bases, leaving 24 bases between the germline ends. This CDR3 is built from 19 residues. Germline lookup yields CDR1 SGHNT and CDR2 YYREEE (reference sequence). It was RNA transcripts that yielded the amplified TCR beta CDR3 regions. The HTBI primer set served for first-round RT-PCR of the TCR CDR3. Each CDR3 protein is one row after TCRdb ran MiXCR on the multiplex PCR reads. The repertoire has 400,000 to 600,000 distinct CDR3 sequences, less than 25% of them found once; the top ten carry more than 20%. V usage is TRBV5-4 and J usage is TRBJ2-2, with TRBD1 as a possible D gene (6 bases). This TCR derives from a young man with Graves' hyperthyroidism. Sequenced: blood. The chain's CDR3 is CASSLEIFVSGALPGELFF. The CDR3 DNA follows: TGTGCCAGCAGCTTGGAGATTTTTGTTTCAGGGGCCCTCCCCGGGGAGCTGTTTTTT. Looking up the rest from reference TRBV5-4 and TRBJ2-2 gives the full variable domain: ETGVTQSPTHLIKTRGQQVTLRCSSQSGHNTVSWYQQALGQGPQFIFQYYREEENGRGNFPPRFSGLQFPNYSSELNVNALELDDSALYLCASSLEIFVSGALPGELFFGEGSRLTVL.